One TCR beta chain is described in this entry. What it binds is not known. Between the trimmed V and J ends, which lost 0 bases and 4 bases, there was a span of 8 bases. Germline CDR1 SGDLS, CDR2 YYNGEE. The CDR3 length is 14 residues. Profiled with immunoSEQ multiplex PCR; TCRdb holds only in-frame clones, not every one. The sample includes 110,000 or so clones, about 91% of them seen just once. The data were taken from a study of T cell responses to AZD1222 COVID-19 vaccine. Study conclusions and caveats: At 160-218 and 743-854, vaccine-associated CD4 TCRs were dominant, and they spanned spike.

The rearrangement links TRBV9 to TRBJ1-5; D not certain. The starting material was peripheral blood, obtained 28 days after the second AZD1222 dose. The sequence came from an adult who received the AZD1222 COVID-19 vaccine. CDR3 region: CASSVGAVNQPQHF. The CDR3 DNA sequence: TGTGCCAGCAGCGTAGGAGCGGTGAATCAGCCCCAGCATTTT.